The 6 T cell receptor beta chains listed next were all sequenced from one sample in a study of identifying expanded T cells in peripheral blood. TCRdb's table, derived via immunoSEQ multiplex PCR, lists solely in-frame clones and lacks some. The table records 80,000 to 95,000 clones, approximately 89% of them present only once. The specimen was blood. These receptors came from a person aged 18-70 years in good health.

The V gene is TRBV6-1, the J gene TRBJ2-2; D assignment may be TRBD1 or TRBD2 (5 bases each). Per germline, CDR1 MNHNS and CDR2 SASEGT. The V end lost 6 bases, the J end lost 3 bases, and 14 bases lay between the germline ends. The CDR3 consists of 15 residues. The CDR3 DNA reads TGTGCCAGCAGAGGTGGGGACGGTGACACCGGGGAGCTGTTTTTT. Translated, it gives CASRGGDGDTGELFF.

CDR3: CASSLAVAGLQETQYF. The CDR3 bases are TGCGCCAGCAGCTTGGCCGTTGCGGGGTTACAAGAGACCCAGTACTTC. This chain links TRBV5-1 with TRBJ2-5, with D tentatively TRBD2 (6 bases). The V gene's germline CDR1 is SGHRS and CDR2 YFSETQ. V dropped 0 bases and J dropped 2 bases, with 14 bases sitting between them. The CDR3 spans 16 residues.

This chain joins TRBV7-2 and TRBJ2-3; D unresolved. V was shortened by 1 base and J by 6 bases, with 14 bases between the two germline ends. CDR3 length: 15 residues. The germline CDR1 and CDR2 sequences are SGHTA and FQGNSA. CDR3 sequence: CASSLERGIQDTQYF. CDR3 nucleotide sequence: TGTGCCAGCAGCTTAGAGCGCGGTATCCAGGATACGCAGTATTTT.

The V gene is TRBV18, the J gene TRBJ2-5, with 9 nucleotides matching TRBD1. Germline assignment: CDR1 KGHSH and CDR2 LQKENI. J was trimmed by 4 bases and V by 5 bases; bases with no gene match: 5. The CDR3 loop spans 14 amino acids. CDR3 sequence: CASSVGQGIETQYF. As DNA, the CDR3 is TGTGCCAGCTCAGTAGGACAGGGGATAGAGACCCAGTACTTC.

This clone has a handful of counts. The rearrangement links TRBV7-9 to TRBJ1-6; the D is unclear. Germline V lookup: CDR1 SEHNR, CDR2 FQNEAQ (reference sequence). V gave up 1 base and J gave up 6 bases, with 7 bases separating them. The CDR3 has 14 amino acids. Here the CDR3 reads CASSLVAANSPLHF. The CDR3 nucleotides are TGTGCCAGCAGCTTAGTAGCGGCTAATTCACCCCTCCACTTT. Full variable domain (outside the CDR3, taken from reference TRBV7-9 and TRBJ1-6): DTGVSQNPRHKITKRGQNVTFRCDPISEHNRLYWYRQTLGQGPEFLTYFQNEAQLEKSRLLSDRFSAERPKGSFSTLEIQRTEQGDSAMYLCASSLVAANSPLHFGNGTRLTVT.

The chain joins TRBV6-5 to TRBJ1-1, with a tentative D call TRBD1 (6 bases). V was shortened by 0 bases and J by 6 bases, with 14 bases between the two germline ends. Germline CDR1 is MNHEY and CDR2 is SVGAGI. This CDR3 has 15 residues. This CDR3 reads CASSYSWGRGPEAFF. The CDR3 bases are TGTGCCAGCAGTTACTCTTGGGGGCGGGGTCCTGAAGCTTTCTTT.